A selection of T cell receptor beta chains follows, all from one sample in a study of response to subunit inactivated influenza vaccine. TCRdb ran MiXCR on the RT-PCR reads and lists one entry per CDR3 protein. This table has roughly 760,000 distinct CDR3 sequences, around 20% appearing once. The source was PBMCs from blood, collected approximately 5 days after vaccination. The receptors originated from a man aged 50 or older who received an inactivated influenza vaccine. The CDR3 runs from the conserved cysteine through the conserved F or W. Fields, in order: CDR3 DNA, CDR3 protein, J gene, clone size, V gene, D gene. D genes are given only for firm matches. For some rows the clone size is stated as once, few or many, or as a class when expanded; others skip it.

CDR3nt: TGTGCCAGCACCGTGACAGATGCAGCTGAAGCTTTCTTT; CDR3aa: CASTVTDAAEAFF; j_gene: TRBJ1-1; abundance: few; v_gene: TRBV6-1; d_gene: -
CDR3nt: TGCGCCAGCAGCCAAAGACCGGGGCCGAGGGAGACCCAGTACTTC; CDR3aa: CASSQRPGPRETQYF; j_gene: TRBJ2-5; abundance: -; v_gene: TRBV4-1; d_gene: -
CDR3nt: TGTGCCAGCACCTTGACAGGGAACACTGAAGCTTTCTTT; CDR3aa: CASTLTGNTEAFF; j_gene: TRBJ1-1; abundance: few; v_gene: TRBV12-3/TRBV12-4; d_gene: -
CDR3nt: TGCAGCGTGACGACGGGGGGTAGCTATGGCTACACCTTC; CDR3aa: CSVTTGGSYGYTF; j_gene: TRBJ1-2; abundance: many; v_gene: TRBV29-1; d_gene: -
CDR3nt: TGTGCCAGCAGCACCACAGCGACCCAGTACTTC; CDR3aa: CASSTTATQYF; j_gene: TRBJ2-5; abundance: -; v_gene: TRBV7-8; d_gene: -
CDR3nt: TGTGCCAGCAGTTCCCCGACTAGCGGGGGATCGCAGTATTTT; CDR3aa: CASSSPTSGGSQYF; j_gene: TRBJ2-3; abundance: -; v_gene: TRBV12-3/TRBV12-4; d_gene: TRBD2
CDR3nt: TGCGCCAGCAGCCAAGATGACAGCTCCTACGAGCAGTACTTC; CDR3aa: CASSQDDSSYEQYF; j_gene: TRBJ2-7; abundance: few; v_gene: TRBV4-1; d_gene: -
CDR3nt: TGTGCCAGCAGTTTAGAGCTAGTGGGATGGGAGACCCAGTACTTC; CDR3aa: CASSLELVGWETQYF; j_gene: TRBJ2-5; abundance: -; v_gene: TRBV12-3/TRBV12-4; d_gene: -
CDR3nt: TGCAGCGTCGCTGGGGGGGCCCGTGACACAGATACGCAGTATTTT; CDR3aa: CSVAGGARDTDTQYF; j_gene: TRBJ2-3; abundance: -; v_gene: TRBV29-1; d_gene: -
CDR3nt: TGCGCCAGCAGCTTGTCAGACTATTCTGGGGCCAACGTCCTGACTTTC; CDR3aa: CASSLSDYSGANVLTF; j_gene: TRBJ2-6; abundance: -; v_gene: TRBV5-1; d_gene: -
CDR3nt: TGTGCCAGCAGCGTCGCCCCTGCGGAACTCTACGAGCAGTACTTC; CDR3aa: CASSVAPAELYEQYF; j_gene: TRBJ2-7; abundance: -; v_gene: TRBV11-2; d_gene: -
CDR3nt: TGTGCCAGCAGTTTTAGTGCGAACACCGGGGAGCTGTTTTTT; CDR3aa: CASSFSANTGELFF; j_gene: TRBJ2-2; abundance: -; v_gene: TRBV7-2; d_gene: -
CDR3nt: TGTGCCTGGCGACAGGGTCCCTACGAGCAGTACTTC; CDR3aa: CAWRQGPYEQYF; j_gene: TRBJ2-7; abundance: -; v_gene: TRBV30; d_gene: TRBD1
CDR3nt: TGCAGTGCTAGTTCTGCCTATGGCAGCTATGGCTACACCTTC; CDR3aa: CSASSAYGSYGYTF; j_gene: TRBJ1-2; abundance: -; v_gene: TRBV20-1; d_gene: -
CDR3nt: TGTGCCAGCAAGAGCGGGAGGGCGGGGTACAATGAGCAGTTCTTC; CDR3aa: CASKSGRAGYNEQFF; j_gene: TRBJ2-1; abundance: few; v_gene: TRBV6-1; d_gene: TRBD2
CDR3nt: TGCAGCGTTGTAGACGGAGCCTACGAGCAGTACTTC; CDR3aa: CSVVDGAYEQYF; j_gene: TRBJ2-7; abundance: -; v_gene: TRBV29-1; d_gene: -
CDR3nt: TGTGCCAGCAGCGAACGGGGCACAATCGTTTTTGGCGGGGAGCTGTTTTTT; CDR3aa: CASSERGTIVFGGELFF; j_gene: TRBJ2-2; abundance: few; v_gene: TRBV9; d_gene: -
CDR3nt: TGTGCCAGCAGTTCCCCGGGCGTTGGGACAGGGCTAGAGACCCAGTACTTC; CDR3aa: CASSSPGVGTGLETQYF; j_gene: TRBJ2-5; abundance: once; v_gene: TRBV27; d_gene: TRBD1
CDR3nt: TGCGCCAGCAGCCAAGGACAGGGGGCTGGATCTGAAAAACTGTTTTTT; CDR3aa: CASSQGQGAGSEKLFF; j_gene: TRBJ1-4; abundance: few; v_gene: TRBV4-1; d_gene: TRBD1
CDR3nt: TGTGCCAGCAGACCCGGGACGTCCTTTTACGAGCAGTACTTC; CDR3aa: CASRPGTSFYEQYF; j_gene: TRBJ2-7; abundance: few; v_gene: TRBV7-8; d_gene: -
CDR3nt: TGCAGTGCAATAGCGGGGGGAACAGATACGCAGTATTTT; CDR3aa: CSAIAGGTDTQYF; j_gene: TRBJ2-3; abundance: many; v_gene: TRBV20-1; d_gene: TRBD2
CDR3nt: TGCGCCAGCAGCCAACGGACAGGGGGCTATGGCTACACCTTC; CDR3aa: CASSQRTGGYGYTF; j_gene: TRBJ1-2; abundance: -; v_gene: TRBV4-1; d_gene: TRBD1
CDR3nt: TGTGCCAGCAGCCCGACGTCCAGCGGGAGACAAGAGACCCAGTACTTC; CDR3aa: CASSPTSSGRQETQYF; j_gene: TRBJ2-5; abundance: few; v_gene: TRBV9; d_gene: TRBD2
CDR3nt: TGTGCCAGCAGTTACTCTTTCGGGGGCAAGGCGCAGTATTTT; CDR3aa: CASSYSFGGKAQYF; j_gene: TRBJ2-3; abundance: -; v_gene: TRBV6-5; d_gene: -
CDR3nt: TGTGCCAGCAGTTACTCCGCGGGAGCCTTTTACGAGCAGTACTTC; CDR3aa: CASSYSAGAFYEQYF; j_gene: TRBJ2-7; abundance: many; v_gene: TRBV6-5; d_gene: TRBD2
CDR3nt: TGCAGTGCTACCCCCCTGCGGGAGGGCCTAGCCGGGGAGCTGTTTTTT; CDR3aa: CSATPLREGLAGELFF; j_gene: TRBJ2-2; abundance: -; v_gene: TRBV20-1; d_gene: TRBD2
CDR3nt: TGCGCCAGCAGCTCTACTAGCGGGAGCCACAATGAGCAGTTCTTC; CDR3aa: CASSSTSGSHNEQFF; j_gene: TRBJ2-1; abundance: -; v_gene: TRBV5-1; d_gene: TRBD2
CDR3nt: TGTGCCAGCCGTCAAAGTAGGGGCGGCGAGCAGTACTTC; CDR3aa: CASRQSRGGEQYF; j_gene: TRBJ2-7; abundance: -; v_gene: TRBV6-2/TRBV6-3; d_gene: -
CDR3nt: TGCAGCGTTGGCAGGACCTCTGAAGCTTTCTTT; CDR3aa: CSVGRTSEAFF; j_gene: TRBJ1-1; abundance: -; v_gene: TRBV29-1; d_gene: -
CDR3nt: TGTGCCAGCAGTTACTCGGTCAGGAACACTGAAGCTTTCTTT; CDR3aa: CASSYSVRNTEAFF; j_gene: TRBJ1-1; abundance: few; v_gene: TRBV6-5; d_gene: -
CDR3nt: TGTGCCAGAAGCCCCATAGCGGGAGCACACGAGCAGTACTTC; CDR3aa: CARSPIAGAHEQYF; j_gene: TRBJ2-7; abundance: few; v_gene: TRBV27; d_gene: TRBD2